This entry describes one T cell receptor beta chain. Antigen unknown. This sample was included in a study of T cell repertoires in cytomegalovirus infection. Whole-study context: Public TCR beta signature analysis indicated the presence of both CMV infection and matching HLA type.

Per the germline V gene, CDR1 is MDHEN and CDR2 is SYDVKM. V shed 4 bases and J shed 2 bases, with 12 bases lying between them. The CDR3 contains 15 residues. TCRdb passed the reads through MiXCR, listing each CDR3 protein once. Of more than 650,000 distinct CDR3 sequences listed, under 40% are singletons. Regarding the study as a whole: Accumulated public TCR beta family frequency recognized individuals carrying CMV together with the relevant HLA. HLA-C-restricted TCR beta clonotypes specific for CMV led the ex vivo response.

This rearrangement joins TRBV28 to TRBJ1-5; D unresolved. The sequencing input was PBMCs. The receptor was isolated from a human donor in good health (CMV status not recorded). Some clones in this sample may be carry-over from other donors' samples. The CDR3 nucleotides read TGTGCCAGCAGTTCCGACATCGTAGGCAATCAGCCCCAGCATTTT. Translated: CASSSDIVGNQPQHF.